The T cell receptor beta chain described here comes from a study of cytomegalovirus exposure and HLA in healthy donors. Study-level background: T cells numbering about 179 million yielded roughly 120 million unique TCR beta sequences in an earlier analysis.

Whole-study results and caveats: Among donors in an Asian-associated ancestry cluster, a later analysis reportedly found fewer N-insertions than the roughly 700-donor mean.

For this clone: Its antigen is unknown.

From germline, CDR1 is SNHLY and CDR2 FYNNEI. The CDR3 sequence is 13 residues long. Trimming shortened V by 4 bases and J by 2 bases, and 6 bases separated the two germline ends. PCR amplification relied on 60 Vbeta primers (plus 13 Jbeta primers). The method was immunoSEQ multiplex PCR; TCRdb's version includes in-frame clones alone and lacks a portion of them. Its clone listing holds 150,000 to 200,000 clones. The receptor's source is a man aged 30 to 45 in good health and CMV-seronegative. The chain employs TRBV2 and TRBJ1-5, with D hard to call. What was sequenced was PBMCs. CDR3 sequence reads: CASSVVGNQPQHF. In DNA form, the CDR3 reads TGTGCCAGCAGTGTAGTGGGCAATCAGCCCCAGCATTTT.